These 27 T cell receptor beta chains were sequenced from one sample in a study of blood T cell repertoires in COVID-19. Produced via immunoSEQ multiplex PCR; TCRdb's table is partial and in-frame only. The profile shows about 320,000 clones, 90% of them singletons. Sequencing was done on a sample of PBMCs or T cells enriched from blood (not recorded which). The origin of the receptors is a woman aged 30 to 39 who had been exposed to COVID-19.

V gene TRBV3-1 (or the pseudogene TRBV3-2) combines with J gene TRBJ1-6, with D perhaps matching TRBD1 (5 bases). V was clipped by 5 bases and J by 5 bases, with 16 bases between them. Germline V gene data show CDR1 as LGHDT and CDR2 as YNNKEL (reference sequence). This CDR3 comprises 16 residues. The CDR3 DNA is TGTGCCAGCAGCTCCCGACAGACCATTAATAATTCACCCCTCCACTTT. This translates into CASSSRQTINNSPLHF.

This chain connects TRBV19 to TRBJ1-2; 8 positions match TRBD1. The CDR3 is made up of 15 amino acids. In germline, CDR1 is LNHDA, CDR2 SQIVND (reference sequence). J gave up 4 bases and V 3 bases, and 7 bases lay outside the gene matches. As DNA, the CDR3 is TGTGCCAGTAGTATCTTCACAGGGGGAGGCTATGGCTACACCTTC. As protein: CASSIFTGGGYGYTF.

The chain combines TRBV5-1 with TRBJ2-1; D gene uncertain. Germline V gene lookup returns CDR1 SGHRS and CDR2 YFSETQ. The V and J ends lost 1 base and 0 bases respectively, with 14 bases between them. This CDR3 spans 17 amino acids. The CDR3 DNA is TGCGCCAGCAGCTTGATAGGCCACGACAACTCCTACAATGAGCAGTTCTTC. This encodes CASSLIGHDNSYNEQFF.

This chain joins TRBV5-5 and TRBJ2-6; TRBD2 is a possible D gene (5 bases). The germline V and J ends were trimmed by 0 bases and 1 base, with 5 bases remaining between them. In germline, CDR1 is SGHKS, CDR2 YYEKEE (reference sequence). The CDR3 is made up of 15 amino acids. CDR3 protein: CASSLAGSGANVLTF. CDR3 nucleotide sequence: TGTGCCAGCAGCTTGGCGGGGTCTGGGGCCAACGTCCTGACTTTC.

The rearrangement uses TRBV28 and TRBJ1-1, with D tentatively TRBD1 (6 bases). The CDR3 consists of 14 residues. The germline V gene has CDR1 MDHEN and CDR2 SYDVKM. Trimming stripped 7 bases from V and 8 bases from J, with 20 bases between. The CDR3 nucleotides are TGTGCCAGCAACCCAACAGGGTTCCTTAGGGAAGCTTTCTTT. Translated: CASNPTGFLREAFF.

CDR3 DNA: TGTGCCAGCAGCTTAAGGGGACAGGGGGGGACTAACTATGGCTACACCTTC. It translates to CASSLRGQGGTNYGYTF. V gene TRBV11-2 combines with J gene TRBJ1-2, with 11 bases matching TRBD1. With V trimmed by 2 bases and J by 0 bases, 5 bases remained unmatched. Germline V CDR1 and CDR2: SGHAT, FQNNGV. There are 17 residues in the CDR3.

V usage is TRBV29-1 and J usage is TRBJ1-1; D unclear. Trimming removed 7 bases at V and 1 base at J, with 7 bases between. The CDR3 has 11 residues. Per germline, CDR1 SQVTM and CDR2 ANQGSEA. The CDR3 coding sequence is TGCAGCGCTCATTGGAACACTGAAGCTTTCTTT. Translating gives CSAHWNTEAFF. The entire variable domain, with the rest obtained from reference TRBV29-1 and TRBJ1-1, is as follows: SAVISQKPSRDICQRGTSLTIQCQVDSQVTMMFWYRQQPGQSLTLIATANQGSEATYESGFVIDKFPISRPNLTFSTLTVSNMSPEDSSIYLCSAHWNTEAFFGQGTRLTVV.

V and J are TRBV19 and TRBJ1-6; D call uncertain. CDR3 length equals 14 residues. Trimming cost V 3 bases and J 9 bases, with 12 bases left between them. The germline CDR1 and CDR2 sequences are LNHDA and SQIVND (reference sequence). The CDR3 spells CASSIRVGASPLHF. The CDR3 DNA reads as TGTGCCAGTAGTATTCGGGTGGGAGCTTCACCCCTCCACTTT.

The gene calls are TRBV19 and TRBJ1-2, with D uncertain. The CDR3 is 14 residues long. V lost 0 bases to trimming and J lost 6 bases, with 11 bases between them. Germline V lookup: CDR1 LNHDA, CDR2 SQIVND (reference sequence). The CDR3 protein is CASSIDSGRHGYTF. CDR3 coding DNA: TGTGCCAGTAGTATAGATTCCGGGAGACATGGCTACACCTTC.

The J gene is TRBJ1-2, the V gene TRBV29-1, with D unclear. The germline V gene has CDR1 SQVTM and CDR2 ANQGSEA. Trimming removed 5 bases from V and 6 bases from J, with 22 bases in between. The CDR3 has 15 residues. The CDR3 DNA sequence: TGCAGCGTTCCAGCCTCGCGGAAGATCCGAGATGGCTACACCTTC. This translates into CSVPASRKIRDGYTF.

The chain has TRBV19 and TRBJ1-1, with 9 bases fitting TRBD1. The CDR3 is 14 amino acids. The V and J ends lost 5 bases and 12 bases, in that order; junction bases with no gene match: 13. Germline CDR1 and CDR2: LNHDA and SQIVND (reference sequence). This chain's CDR3 is CASSPHRGHFKTFF. The CDR3 DNA follows: TGTGCCAGTAGTCCACACAGGGGGCATTTTAAAACTTTCTTT.

The table lists this clone with a few counts. The J gene is TRBJ2-7, the V gene TRBV6-2 or TRBV6-3; D may be TRBD1 (5 bases). V lost 2 bases to trimming and J lost 5 bases, with 10 bases between them. Germline V gene lookup returns CDR1 MNHEY and CDR2 SVGEGT. The CDR3 spans 13 residues. CDR3 DNA sequence: TGTGCCAGCAGTTACAGGGGCCCCCACGAGCAGTACTTC. Its translation is CASSYRGPHEQYF.

The V call is TRBV7-9, the J call TRBJ2-2; the D gene is possibly TRBD1 (5 bases). With 1 base removed from V and 4 bases from J, the gap between germline ends came to 16 bases. Per germline, CDR1 SEHNR and CDR2 FQNEAQ (reference sequence). The CDR3 contains 17 residues. The CDR3 reads CASSLEKDKGRTGELFF. The CDR3 DNA reads as TGTGCCAGCAGCTTAGAAAAGGACAAAGGGCGCACCGGGGAGCTGTTTTTT.

This clone was counted only a few times. The V gene is TRBV12-3 or TRBV12-4, the J gene TRBJ1-1; no firm D call. V lost 5 bases and J lost 1, with 8 bases in between. The CDR3 sequence is 13 residues long. In DNA, the CDR3 is TGTGCCAGCAGTCCCGGGAAGAACACTGAAGCTTTCTTT. The encoded protein is CASSPGKNTEAFF.

The rearrangement links TRBV11-2 to TRBJ2-7, with D perhaps matching TRBD2 (6 bases). The CDR3 is made up of 14 amino acids. Trimming shortened V by 0 bases and J by 2 bases, and 8 bases separated the two germline ends. In germline, CDR1 is SGHAT, CDR2 FQNNGV. CDR3 sequence (DNA): TGTGCCAGCAGCTTAGATGGGAGGACCTACGAGCAGTACTTC. Translating gives CASSLDGRTYEQYF.

This chain joins TRBV5-4 and TRBJ2-7; TRBD2 is a possible D gene (6 bases). Looked up from germline, CDR1 is SGHNT and CDR2 is YYREEE (reference sequence). CDR3 length equals 14 residues. Trimming removed 4 bases at V and 0 bases at J, with 11 bases between. Here the CDR3 reads CASSETRDSYEQYF. CDR3 nucleotides: TGTGCCAGCAGCGAGACTAGAGACTCCTACGAGCAGTACTTC.

This clone has a single count. The chain combines TRBV7-7 with TRBJ2-1, with D tentatively TRBD2 (6 bases). The V end was cut by 3 bases, the J end by 8 bases, with 11 bases between. The CDR3 is made up of 13 amino acids. CDR1 and CDR2 (germline): SSHAT, FNYEAQ (reference sequence). The CDR3 DNA sequence: TGTGCCAGCAGCTTCGGACCGGGGGATGAGCAGTTCTTC. This gives the protein CASSFGPGDEQFF.

This clone was detected once. The CDR3, as DNA: TGTGCCAGCAGTTTACGGTACCTGAACACCGGGGAGCTGTTTTTT. It encodes CASSLRYLNTGELFF. The chain is built from TRBV27 and TRBJ2-2; D unresolved. There are 15 residues in the CDR3. Trimming cost V 2 bases and J 1 base, with 8 bases left between them. CDR1 is MNHEY and CDR2 is SMNVEV in the germline V gene (reference sequence).

V is TRBV7-9 and J is TRBJ1-1; 11 bases agree with TRBD1. Germline values: CDR1 SEHNR, CDR2 FQNEAQ (reference sequence). CDR3 size: 15 residues. Unmatched junction bases numbered 5, after V lost 3 bases and J lost 5 bases. The CDR3 spells CASSFTGQGGTEAFF. The CDR3 DNA is TGTGCCAGCAGCTTTACGGGACAGGGGGGAACTGAAGCTTTCTTT.

The chain recombines TRBV7-9 with TRBJ2-5; D is ambiguous. Germline V gene lookup returns CDR1 SEHNR and CDR2 FQNEAQ (reference sequence). This CDR3 is built from 12 residues. V shed 3 bases and J shed 5 bases, with 7 bases lying between them. In DNA form, the CDR3 reads TGTGCCAGCAGCTTTCTGAGGGAGACCCAGTACTTC. It specifies CASSFLRETQYF.

The chain links TRBV10-3 to TRBJ2-5; D perhaps matches TRBD2 (6 bases). V lost 3 bases, J lost 5 bases, and 10 bases lay in between. Germline V gene sequence: CDR1 ENHRY, CDR2 SYGVKD. This CDR3 is built from 13 residues. CDR3 in amino acids: CAISEVGRETQYF. In nucleotides, the CDR3 is TGTGCCATCAGTGAAGTGGGGAGGGAGACCCAGTACTTC.

This clone was recorded only once. The V and J genes are TRBV27 and TRBJ1-2; TRBD1 agrees at 10 bases. This CDR3 comprises 15 residues. In germline, CDR1 is MNHEY, CDR2 SMNVEV (reference sequence). With V trimmed by 6 bases and J by 8 bases, 12 bases remained unmatched. The chain's CDR3 is CASRVTGGGRLGYTF. The CDR3 coding sequence is TGTGCCAGCAGGGTGACAGGGGGCGGCCGCTTGGGCTACACCTTC.

This sequence joins TRBV19 and TRBJ1-1, with D perhaps matching TRBD1 (6 bases). Looked up from germline, CDR1 is LNHDA and CDR2 is SQIVND (reference sequence). Trimming shortened V by 7 bases and J by 1 base, and 10 bases separated the two germline ends. This CDR3 is 13 amino acids long. The CDR3 sequence is CASTPGQNTEAFF. The CDR3 DNA reads TGTGCCAGTACACCGGGACAGAACACTGAAGCTTTCTTT.

The chain links TRBV5-1 to TRBJ2-3; no firm D call. Per the germline V gene, CDR1 is SGHRS and CDR2 is YFSETQ. V lost 0 bases, J lost 2 bases, and 7 bases lay in between. The CDR3 has 14 amino acids. CDR3 in amino acids: CASSLEQLTDTQYF. The CDR3 coding sequence is TGCGCCAGCAGCTTGGAACAGCTCACAGATACGCAGTATTTT.

The rearrangement links TRBV30 to TRBJ2-5; D is undetermined. The ends were cut back, 0 bases at V and 5 bases at J, with 13 bases in the middle. The germline gives CDR1 GTSNPN, CDR2 SVGIG (reference sequence). The CDR3 totals 14 residues. The CDR3 here is CAWSVLVMRETQYF. The CDR3 DNA is TGTGCCTGGAGTGTACTTGTCATGAGGGAGACCCAGTACTTC.

The chain employs TRBV19 and TRBJ1-5; perhaps TRBD1 as D (6 bases). Trimming removed 9 bases at V and 6 bases at J, with 18 bases between. Per the germline V gene, CDR1 is LNHDA and CDR2 is SQIVND (reference sequence). This CDR3 is 14 amino acids long. The CDR3 is CASTRSQGTQPQHF. The CDR3 bases are TGTGCCAGCACAAGATCACAGGGCACTCAGCCCCAGCATTTT.

A single count supports this clone. The chain uses TRBV2 and TRBJ2-5, with a tentative D call TRBD1 (6 bases). V was cut by 3 bases and J by 12 bases, with 11 bases left in between. Looked up from germline, CDR1 is SNHLY and CDR2 is FYNNEI. The CDR3 is 11 amino acids. The CDR3 region has the DNA TGTGCCAGCAGTGACCGGGACAAGAAGTACTTC. Protein sequence: CASSDRDKKYF.